The TCR beta chain described here comes from a study of blood T cell repertoires in COVID-19. Study context: Whether acute or convalescent, the COVID-19 samples came from the United States, Italy and Spain. PBMCs, B-cell-depleted T cells, or T cells provided the cDNA or gDNA that made up the material.

Authors' analysis steps: Estimates of nucleated cell counts were drawn from the amplification of reference gene primers. TCRdb's copy holds only in-frame clones and misses some; the assay was immunoSEQ multiplex PCR. The DNA gave D and trimming, while V, J and clone size come from that table. Found here are tens of thousands of clones, over 80% of them singletons; the top ten hold 4% to 5.5%. Germline CDR1 reads LNHDA; CDR2 reads SQIVND (reference sequence). Losses at the gene ends were 9 bases for V and 7 bases for J; bases not matched to a gene: 9. The CDR3 is 14 residues long. The chain has TRBV19 and TRBJ2-1; TRBD2 agrees at 10 bases. The sample comprised peripheral blood. The clonotype originates from a man between 45 and 60 years old with active COVID-19. CDR3 sequence (DNA): TGTGCCAGCAGACTAGCGGGCAGGTGGAATGAGCAGTTCTTC. It encodes CASRLAGRWNEQFF.